The T cell receptor (beta chain) described here comes from a study of blood T cell repertoires in COVID-19. Study overall: The United States, Italy and Spain provided the acute and convalescent COVID-19 samples.

V shed 1 base and J 4 bases; nucleotides not matched to a gene: 4. Germline assignment: CDR1 GTSNPN and CDR2 SVGIG (reference sequence). The CDR3 length is 13 residues. Original data processing: From reference gene primer amplification, estimates of nucleated cell counts were derived. Assay: immunoSEQ multiplex PCR; the TCRdb copy retains only in-frame clones and omits some. The V and J calls and clone size come from that table; D and trimming were worked out from the DNA. The sample yields approximately 490,000 clones, approximately 90% seen once. This sequence originates from a woman aged 18-29 years who had recovered from COVID-19. The chain joins TRBV30 to TRBJ2-7, with 7 bases fitting TRBD1. The sequencing input was PBMCs or T cells enriched from blood (not recorded which). The chain's CDR3 is CAWSGGQIYEQYF. The CDR3 DNA reads TGTGCCTGGAGTGGGGGACAGATTTACGAGCAGTACTTC.